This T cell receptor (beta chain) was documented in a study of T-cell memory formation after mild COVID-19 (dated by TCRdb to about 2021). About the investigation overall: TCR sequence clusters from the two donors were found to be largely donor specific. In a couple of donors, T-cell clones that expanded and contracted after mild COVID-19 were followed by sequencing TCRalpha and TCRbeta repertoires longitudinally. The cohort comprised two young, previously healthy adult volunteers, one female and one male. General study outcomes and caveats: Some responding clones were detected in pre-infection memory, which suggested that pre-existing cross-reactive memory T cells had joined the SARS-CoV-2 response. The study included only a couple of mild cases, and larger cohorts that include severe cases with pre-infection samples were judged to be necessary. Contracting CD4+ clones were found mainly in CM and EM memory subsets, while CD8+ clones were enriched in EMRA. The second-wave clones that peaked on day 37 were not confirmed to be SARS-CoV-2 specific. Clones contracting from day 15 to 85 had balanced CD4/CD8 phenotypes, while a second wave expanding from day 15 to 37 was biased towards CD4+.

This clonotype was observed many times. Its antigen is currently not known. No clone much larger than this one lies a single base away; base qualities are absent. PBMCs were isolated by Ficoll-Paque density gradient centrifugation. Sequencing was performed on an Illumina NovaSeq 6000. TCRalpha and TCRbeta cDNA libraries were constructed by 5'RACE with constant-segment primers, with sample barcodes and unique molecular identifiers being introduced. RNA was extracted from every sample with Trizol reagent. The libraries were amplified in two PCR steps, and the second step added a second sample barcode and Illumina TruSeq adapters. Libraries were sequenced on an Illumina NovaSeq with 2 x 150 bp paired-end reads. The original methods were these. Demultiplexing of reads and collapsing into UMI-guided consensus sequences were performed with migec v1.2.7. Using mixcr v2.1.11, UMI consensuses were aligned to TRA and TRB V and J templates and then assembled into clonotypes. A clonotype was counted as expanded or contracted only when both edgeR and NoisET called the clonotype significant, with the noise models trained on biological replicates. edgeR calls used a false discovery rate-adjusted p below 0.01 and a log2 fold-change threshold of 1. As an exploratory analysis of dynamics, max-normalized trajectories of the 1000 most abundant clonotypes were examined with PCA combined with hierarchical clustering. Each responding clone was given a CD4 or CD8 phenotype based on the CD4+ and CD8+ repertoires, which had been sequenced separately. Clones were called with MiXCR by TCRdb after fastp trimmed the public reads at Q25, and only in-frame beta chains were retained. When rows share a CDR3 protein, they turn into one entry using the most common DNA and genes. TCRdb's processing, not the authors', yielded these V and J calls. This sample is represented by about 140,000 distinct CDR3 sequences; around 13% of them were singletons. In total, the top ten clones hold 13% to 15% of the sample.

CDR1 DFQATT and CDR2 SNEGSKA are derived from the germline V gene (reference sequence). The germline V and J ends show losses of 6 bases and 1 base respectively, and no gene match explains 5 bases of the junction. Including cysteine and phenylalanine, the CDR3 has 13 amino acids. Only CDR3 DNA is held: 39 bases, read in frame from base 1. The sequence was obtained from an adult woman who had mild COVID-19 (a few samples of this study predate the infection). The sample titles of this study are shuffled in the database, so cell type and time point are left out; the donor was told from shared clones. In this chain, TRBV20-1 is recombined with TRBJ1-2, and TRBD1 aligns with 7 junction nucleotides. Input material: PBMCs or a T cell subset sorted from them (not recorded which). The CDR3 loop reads CSALGQNNYGYTF. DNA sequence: TGCAGTGCCCTGGGACAGAATAACTATGGCTACACCTTC.